Listed here are 18 T cell receptor beta chains from one sample, sequenced in a study of cytomegalovirus exposure and HLA in healthy donors. With 60 Vbeta and 13 Jbeta primers, the PCR was carried out. Assay used: immunoSEQ multiplex PCR; TCRdb lists only in-frame clones, some missing. Among roughly 150,000 clones listed, about 80% were seen once. Sequencing input: PBMCs. These receptors were collected from a man aged 40-49 years in good health and CMV-seropositive.

This clone came up a few times. V gene TRBV30 combines with J gene TRBJ2-5, with 14 bases fitting TRBD2. Germline V gene data show CDR1 as GTSNPN and CDR2 as SVGIG (reference sequence). V shed 1 base, J shed 4 bases, and the junction held 2 bases outside the gene matches. The CDR3 sequence is 15 residues long. The CDR3 DNA follows: TGTGCCTGGAGTGCGGGACTAGCGGGAGTAGAGACCCAGTACTTC. It yields the protein CAWSAGLAGVETQYF. Supplemented by reference TRBV30 and TRBJ2-5, the full variable domain reads SQTIHQWPATLVQPVGSPLSLECTVEGTSNPNLYWYRQAAGRGLQLLFYSVGIGQISSEVPQNLSASRPQDRQFILSSKKLLLSDSGFYLCAWSAGLAGVETQYFGPGTRLLVL.

This chain uses TRBV6-1 with TRBJ2-3, with D maybe TRBD2 (5 bases). The V end lost 8 bases, the J end lost 2 bases, and 17 bases lay between the germline ends. Germline V gene lookup returns CDR1 MNHNS and CDR2 SASEGT. The CDR3 contains 15 residues. CDR3 DNA sequence: TGTGCCAGCGGTTGGGCTAGCACCGCCACAGATACGCAGTATTTT. Protein product: CASGWASTATDTQYF.

The J gene is TRBJ2-7, the V gene TRBV11-2; 13 nucleotides line up with TRBD2. Unmatched junction bases numbered 6, after V lost 5 bases and J lost 5 bases. Looked up from germline, CDR1 is SGHAT and CDR2 is FQNNGV. The CDR3 extends over 15 amino acids. The chain's CDR3 is CASSQGTSGTNEQYF. The CDR3 coding sequence is TGTGCCAGCAGCCAGGGGACTAGCGGGACCAACGAGCAGTACTTC.

This clone was counted a few times. This chain joins TRBV30 and TRBJ1-2, with D uncertain. CDR1 and CDR2 from the germline V gene are GTSNPN and SVGIG (reference sequence). Trimming cost V 1 base and J 5 bases, with 14 bases left between them. The CDR3 covers 14 residues. The CDR3 sequence is CAWSAANGFYGYTF. DNA of the CDR3: TGTGCCTGGAGTGCGGCAAACGGGTTTTATGGCTACACCTTC.

The chain links TRBV2 to TRBJ2-3; D is perhaps TRBD2 (6 bases). CDR3 length equals 12 residues. The germline V and J ends were trimmed by 6 bases and 6 bases, with 10 bases remaining between them. Germline CDR1 SNHLY, CDR2 FYNNEI. DNA for the CDR3: TGTGCCAGCAGATCCCGGGGGGATACGCAGTATTTT. Its translation: CASRSRGDTQYF. Complete variable domain (other parts from reference TRBV2 and TRBJ2-3): EPEVTQTPSHQVTQMGQEVILRCVPISNHLYFYWYRQILGQKVEFLVSFYNNEISEKSEIFDDQFSVERPDGSNFTLKIRSTKLEDSAMYFCASRSRGDTQYFGPGTRLTVL.

The chain couples TRBV29-1 to TRBJ2-7, with TRBD1 identical over 7 bases. V gave up 6 bases and J gave up 4 bases; unmatched junction bases: 9. Germline lookup yields CDR1 SQVTM and CDR2 ANQGSEA. This CDR3 has 13 amino acids. CDR3 sequence reads: CSVETGLEYEQYF. CDR3 DNA sequence: TGCAGCGTAGAGACAGGGTTGGAGTACGAGCAGTACTTC.

This clone was recorded only once. The J gene is TRBJ1-2, the V gene TRBV30; no reliable D call. Trimming cost V 2 bases and J 4 bases, with 8 bases left between them. CDR3 length equals 12 residues. Germline V gene data show CDR1 as GTSNPN and CDR2 as SVGIG (reference sequence). The CDR3 sequence is CAWSMGSYGYTF. The CDR3 bases are TGTGCCTGGAGTATGGGGAGCTATGGCTACACCTTC.

V is TRBV6-5 and J is TRBJ2-4; D gene uncertain. V lost 6 bases to trimming and J lost 5 bases, with 17 bases between them. The CDR3 has 15 amino acids. Germline CDR1 reads MNHEY; CDR2 reads SVGAGI. The CDR3 spells CASRFIAGSENIQYF. CDR3 in DNA: TGTGCCAGCAGATTTATCGCCGGGTCGGAAAACATTCAGTACTTC.

The chain couples TRBV11-2 to TRBJ2-5; 10 bases are shared with TRBD2. Germline CDR1 is SGHAT and CDR2 is FQNNGV. This CDR3 region has 18 residues. The V segment lost 3 bases and the J segment 4 bases; nucleotides outside the gene matches: 14. The CDR3 spells CASSFFLPSGRGSETQYF. DNA for the CDR3: TGTGCCAGCAGCTTCTTCCTCCCAAGCGGGAGGGGGTCAGAGACCCAGTACTTC.

The chain is built from TRBV6-6 and TRBJ1-5, with 8 bases identical to TRBD1. The V gene end was trimmed by 6 bases and the J gene end by 5 bases; junction bases not matched to a gene: 6. The CDR3 is made up of 14 amino acids. Germline CDR1 and CDR2: MNHNY and SVGAGI (reference sequence). In DNA form, the CDR3 reads TGTGCCAGCAGCCCCCAGGGGGCTTATCAGCCCCAGCATTTT. Its protein is CASSPQGAYQPQHF.

This rearrangement joins TRBV29-1 to TRBJ1-1, with D possibly matching TRBD1 (6 bases). The V gene lost 6 bases and the J gene lost 0 bases, with 11 bases spanning the gap. The CDR3 is 13 amino acids. The germline V gene encodes CDR1 SQVTM and CDR2 ANQGSEA. The CDR3 nucleotides read TGCAGCGTCGGACAGCCTTTGAACACTGAAGCTTTCTTT. Translated, it gives CSVGQPLNTEAFF.

The J gene is TRBJ2-7, the V gene TRBV5-6; TRBD1 agrees at 7 bases. This CDR3 comprises 13 residues. Trimming at V came to 0 bases and at J to 5 bases, leaving 2 bases not matched to a gene. Germline V gene sequence: CDR1 SGHDT, CDR2 YYEEEE. CDR3 nucleotides: TGTGCCAGCAGCTTGGGACAGGGAGACGAGCAGTACTTC. It translates to CASSLGQGDEQYF.

This clone was counted a single time. The chain recombines TRBV7-9 with TRBJ2-1, with TRBD2 matching over 10 bases. Per germline, CDR1 SEHNR and CDR2 FQNEAQ (reference sequence). Trimming cost V 6 bases and J 4 bases; bases outside gene matches: 6. The CDR3 has 15 residues. The CDR3: CASSPGLAFYNEQFF. CDR3 nucleotide sequence: TGTGCCAGCAGTCCGGGACTAGCGTTTTACAATGAGCAGTTCTTC.

This sequence joins TRBV7-9 and TRBJ1-1; TRBD1 matches at 7 bases. CDR3 size: 13 residues. The germline CDR1 and CDR2 sequences are SEHNR and FQNEAQ (reference sequence). Trimming removed 7 bases from V and 1 base from J; junction bases left unmatched: 3. Written as DNA, the CDR3 is TGTGCCAGCACCGGGACAGCGAACACTGAAGCTTTCTTT. It specifies CASTGTANTEAFF.

This chain links TRBV2 with TRBJ2-7; TRBD1 matches at 8 bases. The CDR3 length is 14 residues. V was clipped by 5 bases and J by 4 bases; unmatched bases: 7. Germline CDR1 and CDR2: SNHLY and FYNNEI. CDR3 amino acids: CASSSDRGRYEQYF. CDR3 DNA sequence: TGTGCCAGCAGTAGTGACAGGGGACGGTACGAGCAGTACTTC.

J is TRBJ1-1 and V is TRBV7-8, with D possibly TRBD1 on 6 matching bases. In germline, CDR1 is SGHVS, CDR2 FQNEAQ. The CDR3 covers 13 residues. Trimming removed 4 bases at V and 6 bases at J, with 12 bases between. The CDR3 spells CASSSRRGPEAFF. CDR3 bases: TGTGCCAGCAGCTCTCGCAGGGGCCCTGAAGCTTTCTTT. Combining the CDR3 with reference TRBV7-8 and TRBJ1-1 gives the whole variable domain GAGVSQSPRYKVAKRGQDVALRCDPISGHVSLFWYQQALGQGPEFLTYFQNEAQLDKSGLPSDRFFAERPEGSVSTLKIQRTQQEDSAVYLCASSSRRGPEAFFGQGTRLTVV.

A remark on this clone: The same CDR3 is also encoded by other DNA sequences in this sample. The rearrangement joins TRBV30 to TRBJ1-5, with D maybe TRBD1 (5 bases). Germline assignment: CDR1 GTSNPN and CDR2 SVGIG (reference sequence). The V and J ends lost 0 bases and 2 bases respectively, with 5 bases between them. CDR3 size: 13 residues. As DNA, the CDR3 is TGTGCCTGGAGTGTACAGGGCAATCAGCCCCAGCATTTT. Protein sequence: CAWSVQGNQPQHF.

A few counts support this clone. The V and J genes are TRBV19 and TRBJ2-3; TRBD1 aligns across 11 bases. The trim removed 7 bases at V and 7 bases at J, leaving 4 bases unmatched. The CDR3 is 13 amino acids. Germline V gene lookup returns CDR1 LNHDA and CDR2 SQIVND (reference sequence). CDR3 DNA: TGTGCCAGTAATCCGGACAGGGGGCATACGCAGTATTTT. It codes for CASNPDRGHTQYF.